The 9 T cell receptor beta chains below come from one sample, sequenced in a study of T cells in Graves' hyperthyroidism and ophthalmopathy. TCR beta CDR3 region amplification was performed from RNA transcripts. The HTBI primer set drove a first-round RT-PCR of the TCR CDR3. TCRdb redid the calling of the multiplex PCR reads with MiXCR, one entry per CDR3 protein. The sample includes 370,000 or so distinct CDR3 sequences, less than 15% seen only once; the top ten take about 20%. The sample consisted of blood. Source of these receptors: a man aged 25 to 40 with Graves' hyperthyroidism that later progressed to Graves' ophthalmopathy.

The chain uses TRBV6-1 and TRBJ2-2; D not resolved. The germline gives CDR1 MNHNS, CDR2 SASEGT. V lost 8 bases to trimming and J lost 2 bases, with 9 bases between them. The CDR3 is 13 residues long. The CDR3: CASDRRNTGELFF. CDR3 nucleotide sequence: TGTGCCAGCGATAGACGAAACACCGGGGAGCTGTTTTTT.

There are a few counts of this clonotype. V gene TRBV19 combines with J gene TRBJ2-2; D might be TRBD1 or TRBD2, each matching 5 bases. The V end was cut by 3 bases, the J end by 3 bases, with 11 bases between. Germline V lookup: CDR1 LNHDA, CDR2 SQIVND (reference sequence). The length of the CDR3 is 15 residues. The CDR3 spells CASSIRDGYTGELFF. CDR3 bases: TGTGCCAGTAGTATTAGGGACGGATACACCGGGGAGCTGTTTTTT.

V gene TRBV20-1 combines with J gene TRBJ2-7; 10 nucleotides line up with TRBD2. V shed 3 bases and J 4 bases; nucleotides not matched to a gene: 6. This CDR3 spans 14 amino acids. In germline, CDR1 is DFQATT, CDR2 SNEGSKA (reference sequence). The CDR3 DNA follows: TGCAGTGCTAGCCTCAGCGGGGGGGCGTACGAGCAGTACTTC. Translated: CSASLSGGAYEQYF.

The V and J genes are TRBV9 and TRBJ2-7; D may match TRBD1 or TRBD2 (5 bases each). CDR1 SGDLS and CDR2 YYNGEE come from the germline V gene. This CDR3 comprises 13 residues. Trimming shortened V by 3 bases and J by 2 bases, and 9 bases separated the two germline ends. Here the CDR3 reads CASSGGVPYEQYF. DNA of the CDR3: TGTGCCAGCAGCGGAGGGGTGCCCTACGAGCAGTACTTC.

This clonotype has only a few counts. The rearrangement joins TRBV6-4 to TRBJ2-1; D is perhaps TRBD1 (6 bases). The CDR3 has 13 amino acids. Germline lookup yields CDR1 MRHNA and CDR2 SNTAGT. V dropped 2 bases and J dropped 10 bases, with 12 bases sitting between them. CDR3 nucleotides: TGTGCCAGCAGTGACCGGAGAGGGGGAGAGCAGTTCTTC. Residues: CASSDRRGGEQFF.

This clonotype occurred many times. The CDR3: CASSLPRTVVYGYTF. The DNA for the CDR3 is TGTGCCAGCAGTTTACCTAGGACAGTTGTATATGGCTACACCTTC. This chain connects TRBV28 to TRBJ1-2, with D possibly TRBD1 on 6 matching bases. V lost 2 bases, J lost 5 bases, and 15 bases lay in between. The CDR3 sequence is 15 residues long. Germline CDR1 MDHEN, CDR2 SYDVKM.

This clonotype was observed many times. This chain links TRBV6-1 with TRBJ1-5; D not certain. Germline CDR1 is MNHNS and CDR2 is SASEGT. Trimming shortened V by 2 bases and J by 0 bases, and 11 bases separated the two germline ends. CDR3 length: 16 residues. The CDR3 reads CASSEWADYSNQPQHF. The CDR3 nucleotides read TGTGCCAGCAGTGAATGGGCAGACTATAGCAATCAGCCCCAGCATTTT.

This clonotype was found many times. The rearrangement joins TRBV2 to TRBJ1-2; a weak D match, TRBD1 (5 bases). Germline values: CDR1 SNHLY, CDR2 FYNNEI. The CDR3 is 13 residues long. V was clipped by 4 bases and J by 4 bases, with 10 bases between them. CDR3 in amino acids: CASSVAGLYGYTF. CDR3 nucleotides: TGTGCCAGCAGTGTCGCAGGGCTCTATGGCTACACCTTC.

The sample holds many counts of this clonotype. The CDR3 region is CASSEWARSNQPQHF. In DNA form, the CDR3 reads TGTGCCAGCAGTGAATGGGCCCGGAGCAATCAGCCCCAGCATTTT. The V gene is TRBV6-1, the J gene TRBJ1-5; D is unresolved. Per the germline V gene, CDR1 is MNHNS and CDR2 is SASEGT. V shed 2 bases and J shed 1 base, with 9 bases lying between them. CDR3 size: 15 residues.